This is a list of T cell receptor beta chains from one sample in a study of blood T cell repertoires in COVID-19. Here immunoSEQ multiplex PCR was the method, and the copy in TCRdb shows in-frame clones only, minus some. The table has some 150,000 clones, approximately 84% seen once; the top ten hold about 0.95%. Sequences were obtained from peripheral blood. These receptors were taken from a man in his forties with acute or convalescent COVID-19. Each CDR3 is given with its conserved first and last residue. A D gene is named only where the DNA matches it firmly. Clone size is stated in some rows and not others, as once, few, many or a class when expanded.

j_gene: TRBJ2-2; v_gene: TRBV27; d_gene: -; abundance: -; len: 15; CDR3nt: TGTGCCAGCAGTCCCAACAGGGTTGGGCCCGGGGAGCTGTTTTTT; CDR3aa: CASSPNRVGPGELFF
j_gene: TRBJ1-4; v_gene: TRBV4-2; d_gene: -; abundance: -; len: 15; CDR3nt: TGTGCCAGCAGCCAAGAGGCAGGAACTAATGAAAAACTGTTTTTT; CDR3aa: CASSQEAGTNEKLFF
j_gene: TRBJ2-7; v_gene: TRBV5-1; d_gene: -; abundance: few; len: 14; CDR3nt: TGCGCCAGCAGCTTGGGACTAGGCACCTACGAGCAGTACTTC; CDR3aa: CASSLGLGTYEQYF
j_gene: TRBJ2-5; v_gene: TRBV19; d_gene: TRBD2; abundance: once; len: 16; CDR3nt: TGTGCCAGTAGTTCCACCGGACTAGCGGGGAGGGAGACCCAGTACTTC; CDR3aa: CASSSTGLAGRETQYF
j_gene: TRBJ2-7; v_gene: TRBV4-2; d_gene: TRBD2; abundance: -; len: 15; CDR3nt: TGTGCCAGCAGCCAAGATCTAGCGGGGGGCTACGAGCAGTACTTC; CDR3aa: CASSQDLAGGYEQYF
j_gene: TRBJ2-6; v_gene: TRBV27; d_gene: -; abundance: -; len: 14; CDR3nt: TGTGCCAGCAGTTTCCTCTCTGGGGCCAACGTCCTGACTTTC; CDR3aa: CASSFLSGANVLTF
j_gene: TRBJ1-3; v_gene: TRBV4-3; d_gene: TRBD1; abundance: -; len: 17; CDR3nt: TGCGCCAGCAGCCAAGATTTAAACAGGGGACCTGGAAACACCATATATTTT; CDR3aa: CASSQDLNRGPGNTIYF
j_gene: TRBJ1-6; v_gene: TRBV7-6; d_gene: -; abundance: few; len: 18; CDR3nt: TGTGCCAGCAGCTTAGACGGCGCCGGGAGCTCCTATAATTCACCCCTCCACTTT; CDR3aa: CASSLDGAGSSYNSPLHF
j_gene: TRBJ2-5; v_gene: TRBV5-1; d_gene: TRBD1; abundance: -; len: 14; CDR3nt: TGCGCCAGCAGCTTGGGGACAGGGCGGGAGACCCAGTACTTC; CDR3aa: CASSLGTGRETQYF
j_gene: TRBJ1-1; v_gene: TRBV6-1; d_gene: -; abundance: -; len: 16; CDR3nt: TGTGCCAGCAGTGACATGAATCTCAGGGGAGGGGGGACAGCTTTCTTT; CDR3aa: CASSDMNLRGGGTAFF
j_gene: TRBJ2-3; v_gene: TRBV9; d_gene: -; abundance: -; len: 15; CDR3nt: TGTGCCAGCAGCCCCCGGGGGTCGGGAGCAGATACGCAGTATTTT; CDR3aa: CASSPRGSGADTQYF
j_gene: TRBJ1-2; v_gene: TRBV3-1/TRBV3-2; d_gene: -; abundance: once; len: 13; CDR3nt: TGTGCCAGCAGCCAAGGACGAGGCTCTGGCTACACCTTC; CDR3aa: CASSQGRGSGYTF
j_gene: TRBJ2-3; v_gene: TRBV30; d_gene: TRBD2; abundance: -; len: 13; CDR3nt: TGTGCCTGGGGCCTAGCGGGGGTAGATACGCAGTATTTT; CDR3aa: CAWGLAGVDTQYF
j_gene: TRBJ2-3; v_gene: TRBV10-2; d_gene: -; abundance: -; len: 13; CDR3nt: TGCGCCAGCAGGGAGAGTTCCCCCGAGGGGCAGTATTTT; CDR3aa: CASRESSPEGQYF
j_gene: TRBJ1-2; v_gene: TRBV6-5; d_gene: TRBD1; abundance: -; len: 12; CDR3nt: TGTGCCATCCGGGACAGAAACTATGGCTACACCTTC; CDR3aa: CAIRDRNYGYTF
j_gene: TRBJ1-5; v_gene: TRBV12-3/TRBV12-4; d_gene: TRBD1; abundance: -; len: 13; CDR3nt: TGTGCCAGCAGTAGGGACAGGGATCAGCCCCAGCATTTT; CDR3aa: CASSRDRDQPQHF
j_gene: TRBJ2-2; v_gene: TRBV6-5; d_gene: TRBD1; abundance: -; len: 14; CDR3nt: TGTGCCAGCAGCCGACAGGGTAACACCGGGGAGCTGTTTTTT; CDR3aa: CASSRQGNTGELFF
j_gene: TRBJ1-2; v_gene: TRBV5-1; d_gene: TRBD1; abundance: -; len: 14; CDR3nt: TGCGCCAGCAGCTTGGACAGGGGAATGGGAGGCTACACCTTC; CDR3aa: CASSLDRGMGGYTF
j_gene: TRBJ1-2; v_gene: TRBV5-4; d_gene: -; abundance: -; len: 13; CDR3nt: TGTGCCAGCAGCCGGACCGGGAAACAAGGCTACACCTTC; CDR3aa: CASSRTGKQGYTF
j_gene: TRBJ1-2; v_gene: TRBV6-6; d_gene: -; abundance: -; len: 14; CDR3nt: TGTGCCAGCAGCACCAAGTTAGCTAACTATGGCTACACCTTC; CDR3aa: CASSTKLANYGYTF
j_gene: TRBJ1-5; v_gene: TRBV7-8; d_gene: -; abundance: -; len: 14; CDR3nt: TGTGCCAGCACAGACGGGCAGGGCGGTCAGCCCCAGCATTTT; CDR3aa: CASTDGQGGQPQHF
j_gene: TRBJ2-7; v_gene: TRBV7-2; d_gene: -; abundance: -; len: 13; CDR3nt: TGTGCCAGCTCACTTTTGGGGGGTGGCGAGCAGTACTTC; CDR3aa: CASSLLGGGEQYF
j_gene: TRBJ1-2; v_gene: TRBV9; d_gene: TRBD1; abundance: -; len: 15; CDR3nt: TGTGCCAGCAGCGACCCCCCCGACAGGGGGGATGGCTACACCTTC; CDR3aa: CASSDPPDRGDGYTF
j_gene: TRBJ2-2; v_gene: TRBV11-3; d_gene: -; abundance: -; len: 16; CDR3nt: TGTGCCAGCAGCTCAGGGCCTAAGGCTTACACCGGGGAGCTGTTTTTT; CDR3aa: CASSSGPKAYTGELFF
j_gene: TRBJ1-4; v_gene: TRBV6-6; d_gene: -; abundance: -; len: 14; CDR3nt: TGTGCCAGCAGCCTTTGGGGGGGAAGCGAAAAACTGTTTTTT; CDR3aa: CASSLWGGSEKLFF
j_gene: TRBJ2-2; v_gene: TRBV24-1; d_gene: -; abundance: few; len: 15; CDR3nt: TGTGCCACCAGTGATCCGGGGGACGGCACCGGGGAGCTGTTTTTT; CDR3aa: CATSDPGDGTGELFF
j_gene: TRBJ2-7; v_gene: TRBV5-6; d_gene: -; abundance: -; len: 13; CDR3nt: TGTGCCAGCAGCTGGGACAATGCCTACGAGCAGTACTTC; CDR3aa: CASSWDNAYEQYF
j_gene: TRBJ1-1; v_gene: TRBV2; d_gene: -; abundance: -; len: 14; CDR3nt: TGTGCCAGCAGTGACAGGGCTGGGCACACTGAAGCTTTCTTT; CDR3aa: CASSDRAGHTEAFF
j_gene: TRBJ2-3; v_gene: TRBV6-2/TRBV6-3; d_gene: -; abundance: once; len: 16; CDR3nt: TGTGCCAGCAGCCGAACCGACAGTAAATACACAGATACGCAGTATTTT; CDR3aa: CASSRTDSKYTDTQYF
j_gene: TRBJ2-7; v_gene: TRBV27; d_gene: -; abundance: few; len: 15; CDR3nt: TGTGCCAGCAGTTTCCCACGGGGGGCGGCTAGCGAGCAGTACTTC; CDR3aa: CASSFPRGAASEQYF
j_gene: TRBJ2-5; v_gene: TRBV30; d_gene: -; abundance: -; len: 10; CDR3nt: TGTGCCTTCCCCCTAGAGACCCAGTACTTC; CDR3aa: CAFPLETQYF
j_gene: TRBJ2-7; v_gene: TRBV2; d_gene: -; abundance: -; len: 15; CDR3nt: TGTGCCAGCAGTTTCGGAGGGGATAGTTCCTACGAGCAGTACTTC; CDR3aa: CASSFGGDSSYEQYF
j_gene: TRBJ1-4; v_gene: TRBV7-2; d_gene: -; abundance: -; len: 14; CDR3nt: TGTGCCAGCAGCTTAATCCAGGGTGGTGAAAAACTGTTTTTT; CDR3aa: CASSLIQGGEKLFF
j_gene: TRBJ2-5; v_gene: TRBV7-9; d_gene: TRBD1; abundance: -; len: 15; CDR3nt: TGTGCCAGCAGCTGGGGGACTTCTGGGACAGGGACCCAGTACTTC; CDR3aa: CASSWGTSGTGTQYF
j_gene: TRBJ2-7; v_gene: TRBV9; d_gene: TRBD1; abundance: -; len: 15; CDR3nt: TGTGCCAGCAGCGGGGGACAGGGGGATCCCTACGAGCAGTACTTC; CDR3aa: CASSGGQGDPYEQYF
j_gene: TRBJ2-7; v_gene: TRBV3-1/TRBV3-2; d_gene: -; abundance: -; len: 15; CDR3nt: TGTGCCAGCAGCCAAGGACAGGTCTTCACCTACGAGCAGTACTTC; CDR3aa: CASSQGQVFTYEQYF
j_gene: TRBJ1-5; v_gene: TRBV7-2; d_gene: TRBD1; abundance: few; len: 15; CDR3nt: TGTGCCAGCAGCTCAGGTCAGGGGGCCAATCAGCCCCAGCATTTT; CDR3aa: CASSSGQGANQPQHF
j_gene: TRBJ1-5; v_gene: TRBV19; d_gene: TRBD1; abundance: few; len: 15; CDR3nt: TGTGCCAGCAGACAGGGGGCGCTGGGCAATCAGCCCCAGCATTTT; CDR3aa: CASRQGALGNQPQHF
j_gene: TRBJ2-5; v_gene: TRBV12-5; d_gene: TRBD2; abundance: -; len: 15; CDR3nt: TGTGCTAGTGGTTTGGTACAGCGGGGGGAAGAGACCCAGTACTTC; CDR3aa: CASGLVQRGEETQYF
j_gene: TRBJ1-1; v_gene: TRBV5-1; d_gene: TRBD1; abundance: few; len: 15; CDR3nt: TGCGCCAGCAGCAGGGACAGTCGAACCAACACTGAAGCTTTCTTT; CDR3aa: CASSRDSRTNTEAFF